A single sample is the source of the 26 T cell receptor beta chains below, sequenced in a study of cytomegalovirus exposure and HLA in healthy donors. In the PCR, 60 Vbeta and 13 Jbeta primers were used. Some clones are missing from TCRdb's copy, which holds only in-frame ones; the method was immunoSEQ multiplex PCR. Here the sample spans roughly 200,000 clones, around three quarters being singletons. Sequenced input: PBMCs. These receptors originate from a man under 40 in good health and CMV-seronegative.

J is TRBJ1-2 and V is TRBV19; 7 bases are shared with TRBD1. This CDR3 is 14 amino acids long. Germline loops: CDR1 LNHDA, CDR2 SQIVND (reference sequence). The junction had 5 bases not matched to a gene; V was cut back by 4 bases and J by 3 bases. The CDR3 protein is CASSTKGAYYGYTF. In DNA, the CDR3 is TGTGCCAGTAGTACGAAGGGGGCTTACTATGGCTACACCTTC.

This chain connects TRBV6-1 to TRBJ1-5; D is undetermined. Trimming left V 2 bases short and J 5 bases short, with 13 bases between. Germline values: CDR1 MNHNS, CDR2 SASEGT. The CDR3 runs to 15 residues. The CDR3 loop is CASSEQRANYQPQHF. The CDR3 nucleotides read TGTGCCAGCAGTGAACAGAGGGCCAATTATCAGCCCCAGCATTTT.

In its sample, this clone was seen a few times. The chain has TRBV9 and TRBJ2-7, with D perhaps TRBD2 (6 bases). The length of the CDR3 is 14 residues. The V end lost 4 bases, the J end lost 4 bases, and 15 bases lay between the germline ends. The germline gives CDR1 SGDLS, CDR2 YYNGEE. CDR3 nucleotides: TGTGCCAGCAGCTCGGGCTCTGGGGGGTACGAGCAGTACTTC. It yields the protein CASSSGSGGYEQYF.

The chain combines TRBV4-1 with TRBJ2-3; 11 bases match TRBD2. V shed 0 bases and J 2 bases; nucleotides not matched to a gene: 4. The CDR3 is 17 residues long. Looked up from germline, CDR1 is MGHRA and CDR2 is YSYEKL. CDR3 nucleotides: TGCGCCAGCAGCCAAGATCCTAGCGGGAGGCCCACAGATACGCAGTATTTT. Its translation is CASSQDPSGRPTDTQYF.

This sequence joins TRBV6-1 and TRBJ2-2, with D possibly matching TRBD2 (5 bases). Trimming pared 10 bases from V and 0 bases from J, leaving 12 bases between. CDR1 is MNHNS and CDR2 is SASEGT in the germline V gene. CDR3 length: 14 residues. This CDR3 reads CATRVEPNTGELFF. The CDR3 bases are TGTGCCACGCGGGTCGAACCGAACACCGGGGAGCTGTTTTTT.

There are a few counts of this clone. The rearrangement links TRBV27 to TRBJ2-3; D call uncertain. This CDR3 is built from 15 residues. Trimming took off 5 bases at V and 1 base at J, with 13 bases between the two ends. Germline CDR1 and CDR2: MNHEY and SMNVEV (reference sequence). The CDR3 DNA reads TGTGCCAGCAGTCTGGAACCCCGGGGCACAGATACGCAGTATTTT. Translating it yields CASSLEPRGTDTQYF.

This clone was recorded only once. This sequence joins TRBV9 and TRBJ1-1; D gene uncertain. CDR1 and CDR2 from the germline V gene are SGDLS and YYNGEE. V lost 5 bases and J 5 bases, leaving 16 bases between the germline ends. The CDR3 is 14 residues long. The CDR3: CASREVEGDTEAFF. The CDR3 DNA follows: TGTGCCAGCAGAGAGGTTGAGGGAGATACTGAAGCTTTCTTT.

This clone was counted only a few times. The V and J genes are TRBV5-1 and TRBJ2-5; 8 bases are shared with TRBD2. Per the germline V gene, CDR1 is SGHRS and CDR2 is YFSETQ. V shed 4 bases, J shed 5 bases, and the junction held 13 bases outside the gene matches. The CDR3 contains 16 residues. The CDR3 sequence: CASSPTQAGVGETQYF. CDR3 in DNA: TGCGCCAGCAGCCCCACCCAAGCGGGAGTTGGTGAGACCCAGTACTTC.

The rearrangement joins TRBV18 to TRBJ1-6, with D hard to call. The CDR3 covers 16 residues. Trimming pared 5 bases from V and 7 bases from J, leaving 18 bases between. Looked up from germline, CDR1 is KGHSH and CDR2 is LQKENI. The CDR3: CASSSTKGGPNSPLHF. The DNA of the CDR3 is TGTGCCAGCTCATCAACGAAGGGAGGGCCGAATTCACCCCTCCACTTT.

There are a few counts of this clone. The V gene is TRBV4-1, the J gene TRBJ2-7; a possible D gene is TRBD1 (5 bases). V lost 2 bases and J lost 4, with 12 bases in between. Germline V lookup: CDR1 MGHRA, CDR2 YSYEKL. CDR3 length equals 14 residues. The DNA of the CDR3 is TGCGCCAGCAGCCAACCCGCCCAGGGATACGAGCAGTACTTC. Translating it yields CASSQPAQGYEQYF.

V usage is TRBV10-3 and J usage is TRBJ1-5; no definite D call. CDR1 is ENHRY, CDR2 SYGVKD, per germline. CDR3 length: 15 amino acids. V lost 3 bases to trimming and J lost 0 bases, with 9 bases between them. In DNA form, the CDR3 reads TGTGCCATCAGTGATATGGCTGATAGCAATCAGCCCCAGCATTTT. Amino acid sequence: CAISDMADSNQPQHF.

The chain links TRBV11-3 to TRBJ1-1; no clear D gene. The germline CDR1 and CDR2 sequences are SGHNT and YENEEA. The V end was cut by 1 base, the J end by 1 base, with 4 bases between. This CDR3 contains 13 residues. This CDR3 reads CASSLGQNTEAFF. The CDR3 DNA reads as TGTGCCAGCAGCTTAGGGCAGAACACTGAAGCTTTCTTT. Supplemented by reference TRBV11-3 and TRBJ1-1, the full variable domain reads EAGVVQSPRYKIIEKKQPVAFWCNPISGHNTLYWYLQNLGQGPELLIRYENEEAVDDSQLPKDRFSAERLKGVDSTLKIQPAELGDSAVYLCASSLGQNTEAFFGQGTRLTVV.

The rearrangement links TRBV2 to TRBJ2-1, with 14 nucleotides matching TRBD2. Germline V gene data show CDR1 as SNHLY and CDR2 as FYNNEI. The CDR3 contains 14 residues. Unmatched junction bases numbered 4, after V lost 6 bases and J lost 9 bases. CDR3 protein: CASRDGLAGGEQFF. The CDR3, as DNA: TGTGCCAGCAGAGACGGACTAGCGGGAGGTGAGCAGTTCTTC.

The chain couples TRBV9 to TRBJ2-2; 12 bases map to TRBD2. Germline CDR1 and CDR2: SGDLS and YYNGEE. This CDR3 is 18 amino acids long. Germline trimming cut 4 bases from V and 4 bases from J; bases unmatched to any gene: 11. CDR3 sequence reads: CASSLTLAGGPTTGELFF. The CDR3 nucleotides are TGTGCCAGCAGCTTAACTCTAGCGGGAGGGCCGACCACCGGGGAGCTGTTTTTT.

The chain has TRBV13 and TRBJ2-6, with a tentative D call TRBD1 (6 bases). This CDR3 has 16 amino acids. Germline loops: CDR1 PRHDT, CDR2 FYEKMQ (reference sequence). V was clipped by 4 bases and J by 4 bases, with 14 bases between them. CDR3 residues: CASSSKGQTGANVLTF. DNA of the CDR3: TGTGCCAGCAGCTCGAAAGGACAGACGGGGGCCAACGTCCTGACTTTC. The full variable domain, with the rest looked up from reference TRBV13 and TRBJ2-6, is AAGVIQSPRHLIKEKRETATLKCYPIPRHDTVYWYQQGPGQDPQFLISFYEKMQSDKGSIPDRFSAQQFSDYHSELNMSSLELGDSALYFCASSSKGQTGANVLTFGAGSRLTVL.

The chain has TRBV10-3 and TRBJ2-7; D remains unclear. The CDR3 is made up of 13 amino acids. Per germline, CDR1 ENHRY and CDR2 SYGVKD. V was pared by 4 bases and J by 2 bases, with 9 bases between. In DNA form, the CDR3 reads TGTGCCATCAGTGGGGCTACCACCTACGAGCAGTACTTC. Translated, it gives CAISGATTYEQYF.

The V call is TRBV5-1, the J call TRBJ2-5; D remains unclear. Gene TRBJ2-7 matches the end of the DNA better, so the J call may be wrong. The CDR3 length is 14 residues. Germline V gene sequence: CDR1 SGHRS, CDR2 YFSETQ. CDR3 sequence (DNA): TGCGCCAGCAGCTTGGCCTTGAACTCCTACGAGCAGTACTTC. Amino acids: CASSLALNSYEQYF.

J is TRBJ1-2 and V is TRBV27, with a tentative D call TRBD1 (6 bases). The CDR3 runs to 12 residues. Germline V gene data show CDR1 as MNHEY and CDR2 as SMNVEV (reference sequence). The V gene lost 8 bases and the J gene lost 7 bases, with 14 bases spanning the gap. CDR3: CASGTGPGGYTF. Here the CDR3 DNA reads TGTGCCAGCGGAACAGGGCCAGGTGGCTACACCTTC.

CDR3 in amino acids: CASSRVSGISSYEQYF. The CDR3 region has the DNA TGTGCCAGCAGCCGGGTGAGCGGGATTAGCTCCTACGAGCAGTACTTC. The chain couples TRBV27 to TRBJ2-7; 7 bases agree with TRBD2. CDR3 length: 16 residues. Germline V CDR1 and CDR2: MNHEY, SMNVEV (reference sequence). The ends lost 6 bases at V and 0 bases at J; junction bases unmatched: 11.

This clone has a handful of counts. Compared with germline, one end of the junction differs, possibly owing to a read error. The DNA for the CDR3 is TGCAGCGTGGAAGGGAGGGCGGGAGGGGACCAAGAGACCCAGTACTTC. This gives the protein CSVEGRAGGDQETQYF. The genes are TRBV29-1 and TRBJ2-5; 9 bases are a match to TRBD2. Germline V gives CDR1 SQVTM, CDR2 ANQGSEA. The CDR3 covers 16 residues.

This sequence joins TRBV5-1 and TRBJ2-5, with TRBD1 matching 12 bases. The tail of the sequence fits TRBJ2-7 better, so the J call may be wrong. Germline V lookup: CDR1 SGHRS, CDR2 YFSETQ. The CDR3 covers 14 residues. CDR3: CASSLGQGADEQYF. CDR3 coding DNA: TGCGCCAGCAGCCTGGGACAGGGGGCCGACGAGCAGTACTTC.

This clone came up once. The chain uses TRBV27 and TRBJ2-5, with 7 bases matching TRBD2. CDR3 length: 14 amino acids. Germline values: CDR1 MNHEY, CDR2 SMNVEV (reference sequence). The V and J ends lost 2 bases and 3 bases, in that order; junction bases with no gene match: 3. CDR3 nucleotide sequence: TGTGCCAGCAGTTTACTGGGGGGGGAAGAGACCCAGTACTTC. This gives the protein CASSLLGGEETQYF.

The chain joins TRBV13 to TRBJ2-1; 10 bases are a match to TRBD2. The CDR3 totals 15 residues. Germline-derived CDR1 and CDR2 are PRHDT and FYEKMQ (reference sequence). With V trimmed by 5 bases and J by 5 bases, 6 bases remained unmatched. The CDR3 nucleotides are TGTGCCAGCAGCCCCGGACTAGCGGCTAACAATGAGCAGTTCTTC. Translated, it gives CASSPGLAANNEQFF.

CDR3: CASSLGGGYEQYF. The CDR3, as DNA: TGTGCCAGCAGCCTTGGCGGGGGCTACGAGCAGTACTTC. This chain joins TRBV7-9 and TRBJ2-7, with 7 bases identical to TRBD2. V trimming: 5 bases; J trimming: 3 bases; junction bases outside the gene matches: 4. There are 13 residues in the CDR3. Germline V gene lookup returns CDR1 SEHNR and CDR2 FQNEAQ (reference sequence).

The chain combines TRBV5-6 with TRBJ2-5; no clear D. Germline CDR1 SGHDT, CDR2 YYEEEE. This CDR3 has 15 amino acids. V was shortened by 0 bases and J by 0 bases, with 9 bases between the two germline ends. CDR3 nucleotides: TGTGCCAGCAGCTTGGGGGCGAGTTACCAAGAGACCCAGTACTTC. This codes for CASSLGASYQETQYF. Complete variable domain (other parts from reference TRBV5-6 and TRBJ2-5): DAGVTQSPTHLIKTRGQQVTLRCSPKSGHDTVSWYQQALGQGPQFIFQYYEEEERQRGNFPDRFSGHQFPNYSSELNVNALLLGDSALYLCASSLGASYQETQYFGPGTRLLVL.

J is TRBJ2-1 and V is TRBV5-4; 10 bases are a match to TRBD2. Unmatched junction bases numbered 11, after V lost 4 bases and J lost 7 bases. Germline V lookup: CDR1 SGHNT, CDR2 YYREEE (reference sequence). The CDR3 length is 16 residues. DNA for the CDR3: TGTGCCAGCAGCAAAACCGGGACTAGCGTTGGGAATGAGCAGTTCTTC. It encodes CASSKTGTSVGNEQFF.